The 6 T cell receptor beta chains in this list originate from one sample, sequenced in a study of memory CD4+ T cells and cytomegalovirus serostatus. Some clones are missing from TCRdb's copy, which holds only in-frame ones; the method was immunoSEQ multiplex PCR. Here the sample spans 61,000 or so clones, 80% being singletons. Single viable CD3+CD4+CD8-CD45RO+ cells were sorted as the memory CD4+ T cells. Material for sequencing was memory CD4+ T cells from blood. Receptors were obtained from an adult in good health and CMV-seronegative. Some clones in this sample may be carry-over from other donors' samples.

The CDR3 reads CASSGVDTQYF. CDR3 nucleotide sequence: TGTGCCAGCAGTGGGGTAGATACGCAGTATTTT. The V and J genes are TRBV6-6 and TRBJ2-3, with unresolved D. CDR1 is MNHNY and CDR2 is SVGAGI in the germline V gene (reference sequence). Trimming took 5 bases from V and 5 from J, leaving 5 bases between them. This CDR3 has 11 amino acids.

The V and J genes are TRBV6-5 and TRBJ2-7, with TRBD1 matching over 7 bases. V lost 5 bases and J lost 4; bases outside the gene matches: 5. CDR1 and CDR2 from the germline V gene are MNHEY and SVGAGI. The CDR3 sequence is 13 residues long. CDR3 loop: CASSLRQGYEQYF. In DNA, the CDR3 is TGTGCCAGCAGTCTACGACAGGGTTACGAGCAGTACTTC.

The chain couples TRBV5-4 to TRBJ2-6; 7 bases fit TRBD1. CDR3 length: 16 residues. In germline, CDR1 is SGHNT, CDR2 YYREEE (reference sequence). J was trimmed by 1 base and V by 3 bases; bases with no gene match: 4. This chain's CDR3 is CASSWWTGSGANVLTF. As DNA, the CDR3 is TGTGCCAGCAGCTGGTGGACAGGTTCTGGGGCCAACGTCCTGACTTTC.

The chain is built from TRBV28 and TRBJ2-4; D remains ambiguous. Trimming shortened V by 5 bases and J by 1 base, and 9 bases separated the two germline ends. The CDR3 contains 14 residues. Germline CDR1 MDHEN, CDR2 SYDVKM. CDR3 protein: CASSSINAKNIQYF. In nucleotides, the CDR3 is TGTGCCAGCAGTAGCATAAACGCCAAAAACATTCAGTACTTC.

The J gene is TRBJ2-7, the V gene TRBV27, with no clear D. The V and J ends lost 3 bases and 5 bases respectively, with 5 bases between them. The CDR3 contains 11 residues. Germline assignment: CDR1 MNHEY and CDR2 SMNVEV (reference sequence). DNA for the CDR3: TGTGCCAGCAGTTTGGGTAACGAGCAGTACTTC. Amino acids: CASSLGNEQYF.

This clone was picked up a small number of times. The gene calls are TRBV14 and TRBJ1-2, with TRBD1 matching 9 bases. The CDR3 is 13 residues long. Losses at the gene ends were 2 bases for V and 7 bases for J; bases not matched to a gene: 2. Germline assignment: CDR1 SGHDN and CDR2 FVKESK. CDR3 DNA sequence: TGTGCCAGCAGCCAAAACAGGGGGCTTGGCTACACCTTC. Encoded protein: CASSQNRGLGYTF.